A single sample is the source of the 21 T cell receptor beta chains below, sequenced in a study of radiotherapy plus CTLA-4 blockade in lung cancer. Only in-frame clones appear in the TCRdb table, and some are missing; sequencing was by immunoSEQ multiplex PCR. The sample shows fewer than 65,000 clones, almost 85% of them seen only once. The source material was peripheral blood, sampled from a patient treated with radiotherapy plus ipilimumab. The source is a human donor with non-small cell lung cancer whose response to radiotherapy plus ipilimumab could not be evaluated.

This chain connects TRBV11-2 to TRBJ1-2; unclear D gene. Germline V gene lookup returns CDR1 SGHAT and CDR2 FQNNGV. CDR3 length equals 16 residues. The V and J ends lost 1 base and 4 bases respectively, with 16 bases between them. CDR3 coding DNA: TGTGCCAGCAGCTTAGTCCCGGGTGTACGGGGCTATGGCTACACCTTC. Encoded protein: CASSLVPGVRGYGYTF.

The chain couples TRBV30 to TRBJ1-5; D is possibly TRBD1 (6 bases). The V end lost 2 bases, the J end lost 3 bases, and 8 bases lay between the germline ends. Germline V gives CDR1 GTSNPN, CDR2 SVGIG (reference sequence). This CDR3 contains 13 residues. CDR3 residues: CAWSYRDNQPQHF. In nucleotides, the CDR3 is TGTGCCTGGAGTTACAGGGACAATCAGCCCCAGCATTTT.

The J gene is TRBJ1-2, the V gene TRBV7-8; tentative D call: TRBD1 (6 bases). The CDR3 is 16 amino acids. V gave up 1 base and J gave up 4 bases, with 16 bases separating them. Germline V lookup: CDR1 SGHVS, CDR2 FQNEAQ. CDR3 coding DNA: TGTGCCAGCAGCTTAGGATTAGGGGGTTTCACCTATGGCTACACCTTC. Its translation is CASSLGLGGFTYGYTF.

The rearrangement links TRBV5-1 to TRBJ2-3; D is uncertain. The CDR3 sequence is 14 residues long. The germline gives CDR1 SGHRS, CDR2 YFSETQ. Trimming pared 0 bases from V and 3 bases from J, leaving 8 bases between. The CDR3: CASSLGVETDTQYF. Written as DNA, the CDR3 is TGCGCCAGCAGCTTGGGAGTAGAAACAGATACGCAGTATTTT.

This chain links TRBV4-3 with TRBJ2-3, with D maybe TRBD2 (6 bases). The germline gives CDR1 LGHNA, CDR2 YSLEER. This CDR3 comprises 16 residues. V was shortened by 3 bases and J by 1 base, with 14 bases between the two germline ends. CDR3 coding DNA: TGCGCCAGCAGCCAGGGACTGACGGGGGGCACAGATACGCAGTATTTT. Its translation is CASSQGLTGGTDTQYF.

The J gene is TRBJ1-4, the V gene TRBV30; D may be TRBD1 (5 bases). Germline V gives CDR1 GTSNPN, CDR2 SVGIG (reference sequence). Deletions cut 2 bases from V and 3 bases from J, with 13 bases between. CDR3 length: 15 amino acids. This chain's CDR3 is CAWSLTRVPNEKLFF. The CDR3 nucleotides are TGTGCCTGGAGTTTAACCAGGGTCCCTAATGAAAAACTGTTTTTT.

The J gene is TRBJ2-2, the V gene TRBV7-2; D gene uncertain. The V gene lost 7 bases and the J gene lost 0 bases, with 12 bases spanning the gap. Germline loops: CDR1 SGHTA, CDR2 FQGNSA. CDR3 size: 15 residues. DNA for the CDR3: TGTGCCAGCACCCCCGGTGAAACGAACACCGGGGAGCTGTTTTTT. Translation: CASTPGETNTGELFF.

The CDR3 sequence is CASRNGGLQTDTQYF. In nucleotides, the CDR3 is TGCGCCAGCAGGAACGGGGGATTGCAGACAGATACGCAGTATTTT. The rearrangement uses TRBV4-3 and TRBJ2-3; weak D call: TRBD2 (6 bases). V lost 6 bases and J 3 bases, leaving 16 bases between the germline ends. Germline V gives CDR1 LGHNA, CDR2 YSLEER. The CDR3 is made up of 15 amino acids.

The J gene is TRBJ1-4, the V gene TRBV27; 7 positions agree with TRBD1. With 1 base clipped from V and 5 bases from J, the junction kept 1 base outside the gene matches. CDR1 and CDR2 from the germline V gene are MNHEY and SMNVEV (reference sequence). CDR3 length: 14 amino acids. This CDR3 reads CASSLWGQNEKLFF. For the CDR3, the DNA is TGTGCCAGCAGTTTATGGGGACAGAATGAAAAACTGTTTTTT.

The table lists this clone with a few counts. V is TRBV4-3 and J is TRBJ1-4; tentatively, D is TRBD1 (6 bases). The CDR3 length is 16 residues. The V end lost 3 bases, the J end lost 7 bases, and 18 bases lay between the germline ends. Germline V CDR1 and CDR2: LGHNA, YSLEER. CDR3 residues: CASSQGAGTGSEKLFF. In nucleotides, the CDR3 is TGCGCCAGCAGCCAGGGGGCAGGGACGGGGAGTGAAAAACTGTTTTTT.

The chain links TRBV28 to TRBJ2-7, with 10 bases that match TRBD2. The CDR3 totals 15 residues. In germline, CDR1 is MDHEN, CDR2 SYDVKM. V trimming: 10 bases; J trimming: 5 bases; junction bases outside the gene matches: 14. The CDR3 sequence: CATQYLSGRADEQYF. CDR3 DNA: TGTGCCACACAGTATTTGAGCGGGAGGGCAGACGAGCAGTACTTC.

This clone was seen more than once but under ten times. The chain recombines TRBV4-1 with TRBJ1-1; the match to TRBD1 covers 8 bases. Trimming at V came to 3 bases and at J to 5 bases, leaving 11 bases not matched to a gene. The germline gives CDR1 MGHRA, CDR2 YSYEKL. The CDR3 runs to 16 residues. CDR3 in amino acids: CASSQVRATGGTEAFF. The CDR3 nucleotides are TGCGCCAGCAGCCAGGTCCGAGCTACAGGGGGAACTGAAGCTTTCTTT.

The chain is built from TRBV6-4 and TRBJ2-6; 7 bases agree with TRBD2. Trimming took 6 bases from V and 1 from J; bases not matched to a gene: 12. The CDR3 is made up of 18 amino acids. Germline CDR1 MRHNA, CDR2 SNTAGT. The CDR3 bases are TGTGCCAGCAGCTCGACTAGCTACCTCCCATCTGGGGCCAACGTCCTGACTTTC. Amino acids: CASSSTSYLPSGANVLTF.

The chain combines TRBV5-1 with TRBJ2-3; TRBD2 agrees at 9 bases. The CDR3 runs 16 residues. The germline V gene encodes CDR1 SGHRS and CDR2 YFSETQ. Trimming took 5 bases from V and 6 from J; bases not matched to a gene: 13. CDR3 loop: CASSPQAGGVTDTQYF. The DNA of the CDR3 is TGCGCCAGCAGTCCTCAAGCGGGAGGAGTGACGGATACGCAGTATTTT.

The chain joins TRBV2 to TRBJ2-1; a weak D match, TRBD2 (6 bases). CDR3 length: 13 residues. V was cut by 7 bases and J by 7 bases, with 14 bases left in between. Germline CDR1 is SNHLY and CDR2 is FYNNEI. The CDR3 is CASNQGGGNEQFF. The CDR3 DNA follows: TGTGCCAGCAATCAGGGTGGGGGGAATGAGCAGTTCTTC.

The V gene is TRBV7-7, the J gene TRBJ2-5, with D tentatively TRBD2 (6 bases). Trimming took off 5 bases at V and 1 base at J, with 8 bases between the two ends. The length of the CDR3 is 13 residues. Germline V lookup: CDR1 SSHAT, CDR2 FNYEAQ (reference sequence). The CDR3 sequence is CASSRDFQETQYF. The DNA for the CDR3 is TGTGCCAGCAGCCGGGACTTCCAAGAGACCCAGTACTTC.

V is TRBV10-3 and J is TRBJ2-1; TRBD2 matches 13 bases. Trimming removed 6 bases from V and 13 bases from J; junction bases left unmatched: 12. Germline assignment: CDR1 ENHRY and CDR2 SYGVKD. The CDR3 has 15 amino acids. CDR3 sequence (DNA): TGTGCCATCAGCCTAGCGGCGGGGACTAGCGGGATCCAGTTCTTC. Translating gives CAISLAAGTSGIQFF.

The rearrangement uses TRBV7-9 and TRBJ2-2; D perhaps matches TRBD1 (5 bases). Looked up from germline, CDR1 is SEHNR and CDR2 is FQNEAQ (reference sequence). Between the trimmed V and J ends, which lost 7 bases and 5 bases, there was a span of 17 bases. This CDR3 is built from 15 residues. CDR3: CASTWGRRITGELFF. The CDR3 DNA is TGTGCCAGCACTTGGGGCAGGAGAATTACCGGGGAGCTGTTTTTT.

The chain couples TRBV10-2 to TRBJ2-2; 10 positions agree with TRBD2. The junction had 7 bases not matched to a gene; V was cut back by 5 bases and J by 7 bases. Germline values: CDR1 WSHSY, CDR2 SAAADI. There are 15 residues in the CDR3. This chain's CDR3 is CASSWLAGAVGELFF. The CDR3 nucleotides are TGCGCCAGCAGTTGGCTAGCGGGAGCGGTCGGGGAGCTGTTTTTT.

This rearrangement joins TRBV7-8 to TRBJ1-2; D unclear. The CDR3 has 15 residues. Germline assignment: CDR1 SGHVS and CDR2 FQNEAQ. Trimming cost V 1 base and J 0 bases, with 9 bases left between them. The CDR3 DNA reads as TGTGCCAGCAGCTTAGACAGCCCTCCTAACTATGGCTACACCTTC. Translation gives CASSLDSPPNYGYTF.

The chain joins TRBV2 to TRBJ1-1, with TRBD1 matching 7 bases. The CDR3 is 15 residues long. V lost 2 bases and J lost 1; bases outside the gene matches: 4. Germline-derived CDR1 and CDR2 are SNHLY and FYNNEI. The CDR3 nucleotides are TGTGCCAGCAGTGAACTGACAGGGTGGAACACTGAAGCTTTCTTT. Translating gives CASSELTGWNTEAFF. Full variable domain (remainder filled in from reference TRBV2 and TRBJ1-1): EPEVTQTPSHQVTQMGQEVILRCVPISNHLYFYWYRQILGQKVEFLVSFYNNEISEKSEIFDDQFSVERPDGSNFTLKIRSTKLEDSAMYFCASSELTGWNTEAFFGQGTRLTVV.